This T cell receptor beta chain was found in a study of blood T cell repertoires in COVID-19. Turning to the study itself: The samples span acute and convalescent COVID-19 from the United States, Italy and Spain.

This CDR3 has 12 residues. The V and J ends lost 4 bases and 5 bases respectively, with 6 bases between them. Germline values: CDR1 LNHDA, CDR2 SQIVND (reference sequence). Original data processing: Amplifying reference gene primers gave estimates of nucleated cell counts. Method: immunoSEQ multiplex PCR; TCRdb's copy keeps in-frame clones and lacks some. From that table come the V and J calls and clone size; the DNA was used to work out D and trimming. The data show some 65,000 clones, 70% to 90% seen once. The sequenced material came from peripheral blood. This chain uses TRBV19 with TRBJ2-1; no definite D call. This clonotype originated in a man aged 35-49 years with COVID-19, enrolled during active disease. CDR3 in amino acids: CASSKLNNEQFF. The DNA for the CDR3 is TGTGCCAGTAGTAAGCTCAACAATGAGCAGTTCTTC.